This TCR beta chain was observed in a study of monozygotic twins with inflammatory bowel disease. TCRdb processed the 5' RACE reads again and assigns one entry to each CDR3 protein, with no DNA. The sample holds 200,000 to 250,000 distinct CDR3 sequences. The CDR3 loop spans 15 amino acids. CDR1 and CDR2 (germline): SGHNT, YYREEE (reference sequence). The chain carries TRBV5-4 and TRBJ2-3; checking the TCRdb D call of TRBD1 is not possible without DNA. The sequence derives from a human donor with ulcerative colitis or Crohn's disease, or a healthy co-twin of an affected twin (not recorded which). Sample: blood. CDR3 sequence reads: CASSRDGTSTDTQYF.